Each of the 14 T cell receptor beta chains below was sequenced from the same sample in a study of blood T cell repertoires in COVID-19. Sequenced by immunoSEQ multiplex PCR; TCRdb stores in-frame clones only, minus some. The data contain nearly 65,000 clones, about 80% of them singletons. Sequenced material: peripheral blood. The receptors come from a human donor in a cohort sampled during active COVID-19.

The V gene is TRBV3-1 (or the pseudogene TRBV3-2), the J gene TRBJ2-1; D is unclear. The CDR3 length is 14 residues. V was trimmed by 0 bases and J by 6 bases, leaving 9 bases between them. Germline V lookup: CDR1 LGHDT, CDR2 YNNKEL (reference sequence). The chain's CDR3 is CASSQESGSNEQFF. The DNA for the CDR3 is TGTGCCAGCAGCCAAGAGTCGGGTTCCAATGAGCAGTTCTTC.

This clone is categorized as medium-sized. The chain uses TRBV19 and TRBJ1-2, with 8 bases that match TRBD1. From germline, CDR1 is LNHDA and CDR2 SQIVND (reference sequence). V was pared by 5 bases and J by 4 bases, with 6 bases of the junction left unmatched. The CDR3 loop spans 14 amino acids. DNA for the CDR3: TGTGCCAGTAGTCCTCCGGGACAGGTCTATGGCTACACCTTC. This encodes CASSPPGQVYGYTF.

V and J are TRBV29-1 and TRBJ2-7, with D perhaps matching TRBD1 (6 bases). Germline CDR1 reads SQVTM; CDR2 reads ANQGSEA. The CDR3 covers 12 residues. V lost 7 bases and J lost 5, with 15 bases in between. Here the CDR3 reads CSAFQGSHEQYF. The CDR3 coding sequence is TGCAGCGCTTTTCAGGGGTCCCACGAGCAGTACTTC.

The rearrangement uses TRBV28 and TRBJ2-7, with D possibly being TRBD2 (6 bases). The germline V and J ends were trimmed by 4 bases and 7 bases, with 17 bases remaining between them. This CDR3 spans 14 amino acids. Germline-derived CDR1 and CDR2 are MDHEN and SYDVKM. For the CDR3, the DNA is TGTGCCAGCAGTTCCGTGACTAGGTCAAAAGAGCAGTACTTC. This encodes CASSSVTRSKEQYF.

This clone has just one count. The chain recombines TRBV28 with TRBJ1-2, with 8 bases fitting TRBD1. From germline, CDR1 is MDHEN and CDR2 SYDVKM. The V and J ends lost 4 bases and 5 bases, in that order; junction bases with no gene match: 15. The CDR3 spans 17 residues. CDR3 DNA: TGTGCCAGCAGTTCGTCCCTACAGGGGGGGCGTCAATATGGCTACACCTTC. It codes for CASSSSLQGGRQYGYTF.

This sequence joins TRBV29-1 and TRBJ2-7; 7 nucleotides line up with TRBD2. The V segment lost 2 bases and the J segment 3 bases; nucleotides outside the gene matches: 13. The CDR3 runs 16 residues. CDR1 and CDR2 from the germline V gene are SQVTM and ANQGSEA. The CDR3 DNA sequence: TGCAGCGTTGAATTGGTGGAGGGAGGGATACTCTACGAGCAGTACTTC. Residues: CSVELVEGGILYEQYF.

The CDR3 loop reads CASSYPGTGTDQTLAKNIQYF. In nucleotides, the CDR3 is TGTGCCAGCAGTTACCCCGGGACAGGAACTGATCAAACCCTAGCCAAAAACATTCAGTACTTC. The chain recombines TRBV6-2 or TRBV6-3 with TRBJ2-4; the match to TRBD1 covers 8 bases. Germline CDR1 reads MNHEY; CDR2 reads SVGEGT. CDR3 size: 21 residues. After removal of 2 bases from V and 0 bases from J, the junction contained 18 bases not matched to a gene.

The chain couples TRBV19 to TRBJ2-7; 8 nucleotides match TRBD2. V lost 5 bases to trimming and J lost 0 bases; unmatched junction nucleotides: 12. Germline loops: CDR1 LNHDA, CDR2 SQIVND (reference sequence). This CDR3 region has 17 residues. This CDR3 reads CASSPPLRSGSSYEQYF. CDR3 nucleotides: TGTGCCAGTAGTCCACCCCTCCGAAGCGGGAGCTCCTACGAGCAGTACTTC.

This chain links TRBV4-2 with TRBJ1-6; TRBD1 agrees at 7 bases. The CDR3 has 16 residues. The V gene's germline CDR1 is LGHNA and CDR2 YNFKEQ. V lost 1 base to trimming and J lost 5 bases; unmatched junction nucleotides: 5. CDR3 nucleotides: TGTGCCAGCAGCCAAGTTGACAGGGAGCATAATTCACCCCTCCACTTT. This encodes CASSQVDREHNSPLHF.

This chain connects TRBV29-1 to TRBJ2-5; 7 bases align to TRBD2. The CDR3 is made up of 13 amino acids. Germline V gene sequence: CDR1 SQVTM, CDR2 ANQGSEA. The V and J ends lost 5 bases and 0 bases, in that order; junction bases with no gene match: 3. CDR3 DNA sequence: TGCAGCGTTTTGCGGGGGTACCAAGAGACCCAGTACTTC. Its translation is CSVLRGYQETQYF.

The chain combines TRBV11-2 with TRBJ2-5; perhaps TRBD1 as D (6 bases). CDR3 length: 18 residues. V shed 5 bases and J shed 5 bases, with 27 bases lying between them. Looked up from germline, CDR1 is SGHAT and CDR2 is FQNNGV. The CDR3 here is CASSLYPGTNGPAETQYF. DNA of the CDR3: TGTGCCAGCAGCCTATACCCCGGGACAAATGGGCCCGCGGAGACCCAGTACTTC.

This clone showed up just once. The V and J genes are TRBV28 and TRBJ1-2; no clear D gene. The germline V gene encodes CDR1 MDHEN and CDR2 SYDVKM. There are 13 residues in the CDR3. Trimming stripped 2 bases from V and 8 bases from J, with 12 bases between. CDR3 in DNA: TGTGCCAGCAGTTTAACTGGGTTGAGGGGCTACACCTTC. It yields the protein CASSLTGLRGYTF.

The chain uses TRBV28 and TRBJ2-7; the match to TRBD2 covers 13 bases. CDR3 length: 15 residues. V lost 5 bases and J lost 4; bases outside the gene matches: 5. Germline V gives CDR1 MDHEN, CDR2 SYDVKM. CDR3 bases: TGTGCCAGCAGTCCATCGACTAGCGGGGGGTACGAGCAGTACTTC. Translation: CASSPSTSGGYEQYF. The full variable domain, its missing parts supplied by reference TRBV28 and TRBJ2-7, is DVKVTQSSRYLVKRTGEKVFLECVQDMDHENMFWYRQDPGLGLRLIYFSYDVKMKEKGDIPEGYSVSREKKERFSLILESASTNQTSMYLCASSPSTSGGYEQYFGPGTRLTVT.

This rearrangement joins TRBV7-9 to TRBJ1-3; D call uncertain. Germline assignment: CDR1 SEHNR and CDR2 FQNEAQ (reference sequence). Trimming shortened V by 3 bases and J by 1 base, and 22 bases separated the two germline ends. The CDR3 loop spans 19 amino acids. The CDR3 spells CASSLPPSEDPQSGNTIYF. CDR3 coding DNA: TGTGCCAGCAGCTTGCCCCCTTCTGAGGATCCGCAGTCTGGAAACACCATATATTTT. The full variable domain, with the rest looked up from reference TRBV7-9 and TRBJ1-3, is DTGVSQNPRHKITKRGQNVTFRCDPISEHNRLYWYRQTLGQGPEFLTYFQNEAQLEKSRLLSDRFSAERPKGSFSTLEIQRTEQGDSAMYLCASSLPPSEDPQSGNTIYFGEGSWLTVV.